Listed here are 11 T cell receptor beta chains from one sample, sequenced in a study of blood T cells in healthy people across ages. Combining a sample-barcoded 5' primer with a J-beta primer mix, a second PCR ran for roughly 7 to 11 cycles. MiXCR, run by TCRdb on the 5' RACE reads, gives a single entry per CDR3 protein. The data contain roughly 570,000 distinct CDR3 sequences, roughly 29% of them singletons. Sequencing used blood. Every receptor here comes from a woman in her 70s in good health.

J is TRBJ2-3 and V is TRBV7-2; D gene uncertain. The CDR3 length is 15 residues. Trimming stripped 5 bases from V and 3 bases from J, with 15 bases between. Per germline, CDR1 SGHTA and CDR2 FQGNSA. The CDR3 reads CASSPRARVTDTQYF. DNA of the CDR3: TGTGCCAGCAGCCCCCGGGCCCGGGTTACAGATACGCAGTATTTT.

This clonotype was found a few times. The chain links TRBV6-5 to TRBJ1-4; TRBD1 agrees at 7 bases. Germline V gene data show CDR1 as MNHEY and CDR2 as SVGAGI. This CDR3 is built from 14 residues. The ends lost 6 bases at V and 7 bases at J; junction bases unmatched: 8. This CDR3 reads CASRLEGAGEKLFF. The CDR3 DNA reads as TGTGCCAGCAGACTCGAGGGGGCGGGTGAAAAACTGTTTTTT.

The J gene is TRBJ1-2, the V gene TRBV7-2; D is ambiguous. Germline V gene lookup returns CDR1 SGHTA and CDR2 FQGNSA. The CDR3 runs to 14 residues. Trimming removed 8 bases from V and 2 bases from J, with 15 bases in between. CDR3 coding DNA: TGTGCCAGCTCCGGGGATACTTTCAACTATGGCTACACCTTC. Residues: CASSGDTFNYGYTF.

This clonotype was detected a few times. Written as DNA, the CDR3 is TGTGCCAGCAGCTTTAAAGGGGGGGGCGCGAATGAGCAGTTCTTC. It is translated as CASSFKGGGANEQFF. The rearrangement uses TRBV7-9 and TRBJ2-5; D might be TRBD2 (7 bases). The end of the DNA fits TRBJ2-1 better, so the J call may be wrong. This CDR3 has 15 amino acids. Germline V gives CDR1 SEHNR, CDR2 FQNEAQ (reference sequence).

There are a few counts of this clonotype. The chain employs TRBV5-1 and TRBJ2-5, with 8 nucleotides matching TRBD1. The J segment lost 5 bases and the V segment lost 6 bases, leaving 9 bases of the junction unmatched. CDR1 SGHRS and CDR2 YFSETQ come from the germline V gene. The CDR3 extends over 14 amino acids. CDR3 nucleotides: TGCGCCAGCAAACCTCAGGGGGCCGGTGAGACCCAGTACTTC. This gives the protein CASKPQGAGETQYF.

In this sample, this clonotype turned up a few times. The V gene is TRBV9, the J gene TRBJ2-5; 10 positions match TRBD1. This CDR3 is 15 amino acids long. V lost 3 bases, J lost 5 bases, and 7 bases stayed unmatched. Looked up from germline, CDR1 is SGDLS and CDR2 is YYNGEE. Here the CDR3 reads CASSERDRGRETQYF. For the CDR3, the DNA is TGTGCCAGCAGCGAGAGGGACAGGGGTCGGGAGACCCAGTACTTC.

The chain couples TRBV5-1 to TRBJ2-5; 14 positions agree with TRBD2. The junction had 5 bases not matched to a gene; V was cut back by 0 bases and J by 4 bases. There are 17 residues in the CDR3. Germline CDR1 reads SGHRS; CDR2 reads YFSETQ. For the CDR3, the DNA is TGCGCCAGCAGCTTGGTGGGACTAGCGGGGGCCGTAGAGACCCAGTACTTC. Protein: CASSLVGLAGAVETQYF.

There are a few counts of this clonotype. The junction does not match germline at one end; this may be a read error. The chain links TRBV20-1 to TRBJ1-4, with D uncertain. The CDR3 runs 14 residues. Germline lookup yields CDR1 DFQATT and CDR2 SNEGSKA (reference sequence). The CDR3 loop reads CSASNPNRSQRRAF. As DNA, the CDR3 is TGCAGTGCTAGTAATCCGAATCGGAGTCAGAGAAGGGCTTTT.

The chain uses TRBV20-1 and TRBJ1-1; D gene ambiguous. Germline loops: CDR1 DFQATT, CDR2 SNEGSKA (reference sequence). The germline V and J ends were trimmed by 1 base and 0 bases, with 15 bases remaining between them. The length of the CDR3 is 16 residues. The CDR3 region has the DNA TGCAGTGCTAGAGTCGGAACTTGGCTAATGAACACTGAAGCTTTCTTT. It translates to CSARVGTWLMNTEAFF.

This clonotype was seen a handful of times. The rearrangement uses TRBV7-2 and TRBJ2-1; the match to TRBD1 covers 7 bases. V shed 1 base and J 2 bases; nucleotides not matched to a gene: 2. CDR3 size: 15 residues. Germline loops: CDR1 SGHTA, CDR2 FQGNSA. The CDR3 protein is CASSLDGQAYNEQFF. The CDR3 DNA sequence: TGTGCCAGCAGCTTAGACGGACAGGCCTACAATGAGCAGTTCTTC.

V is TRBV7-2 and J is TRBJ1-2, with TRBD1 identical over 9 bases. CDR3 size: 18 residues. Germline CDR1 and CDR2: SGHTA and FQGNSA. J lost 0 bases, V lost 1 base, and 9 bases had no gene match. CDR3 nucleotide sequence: TGTGCCAGCAGCTTAGTCGCTCCAGGACAGGGGTCTAACTATGGCTACACCTTC. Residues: CASSLVAPGQGSNYGYTF.